This T cell receptor beta chain comes out of a study of T cell responses to AZD1222 COVID-19 vaccine. Study background: Second-dose recipients at about 4 or about 12 weeks were treated as one pooled group.

Profiled with immunoSEQ multiplex PCR; TCRdb holds only in-frame clones, not every one. This sample has around 130,000 clones; more than 80% occur once, and the top ten carry roughly 5.7%. To note about this clone: Its matching antigen is unknown.

Study outcomes and limitations: Researchers report vaccine-associated CD4 TCRs spanning spike, with dominance at 160-218 and 743-854.

The sequence was obtained from an adult in good health. This specimen consisted of peripheral blood, obtained on day 0 of AZD1222 vaccination.

The CDR3 spells CASSDSGTGDTEAFF. CDR3 bases: TGTGCCAGCAGCGATTCGGGGACAGGGGACACTGAAGCTTTCTTT. The chain employs TRBV11-3 and TRBJ1-1; the match to TRBD1 covers 10 bases. The CDR3 spans 15 residues. CDR1 is SGHNT, CDR2 YENEEA, per germline. V lost 5 bases, J lost 3 bases, and 6 bases stayed unmatched. The full variable domain, rest sourced from reference TRBV11-3 and TRBJ1-1, is EAGVVQSPRYKIIEKKQPVAFWCNPISGHNTLYWYLQNLGQGPELLIRYENEEAVDDSQLPKDRFSAERLKGVDSTLKIQPAELGDSAVYLCASSDSGTGDTEAFFGQGTRLTVV.